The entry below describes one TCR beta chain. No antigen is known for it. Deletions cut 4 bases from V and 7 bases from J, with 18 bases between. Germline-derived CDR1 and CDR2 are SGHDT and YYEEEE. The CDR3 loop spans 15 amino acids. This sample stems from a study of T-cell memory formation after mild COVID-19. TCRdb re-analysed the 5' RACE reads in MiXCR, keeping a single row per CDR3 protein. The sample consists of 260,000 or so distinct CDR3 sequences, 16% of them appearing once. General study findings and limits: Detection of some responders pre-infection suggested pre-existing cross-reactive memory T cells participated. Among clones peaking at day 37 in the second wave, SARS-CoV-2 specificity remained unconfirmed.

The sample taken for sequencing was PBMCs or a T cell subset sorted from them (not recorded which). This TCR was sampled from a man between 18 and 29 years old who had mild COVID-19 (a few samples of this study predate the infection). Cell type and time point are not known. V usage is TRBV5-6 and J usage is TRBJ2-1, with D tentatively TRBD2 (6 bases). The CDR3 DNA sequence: TGTGCCAGCAGCCCGGCCGGGGGTAGAGTGAATGAGCAGTTCTTC. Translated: CASSPAGGRVNEQFF. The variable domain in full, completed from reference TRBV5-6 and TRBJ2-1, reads DAGVTQSPTHLIKTRGQQVTLRCSPKSGHDTVSWYQQALGQGPQFIFQYYEEEERQRGNFPDRFSGHQFPNYSSELNVNALLLGDSALYLCASSPAGGRVNEQFFGPGTRLTVL.